This T cell receptor (beta chain) was sequenced in a study of blood T cell repertoires in COVID-19. The overall study: Some COVID-19 samples were acute and others convalescent; all came from the United States, Italy and Spain.

The assay was immunoSEQ multiplex PCR, and TCRdb's table has in-frame clones only and misses some. Here the sample spans 310,000 or so clones, 87% being singletons. Two negative PCRs, clearance, or symptom resolution were required of recovered Cohort 3 donors. CDR1 and CDR2 from the germline V gene are SGHTA and FQGTGA. The CDR3 spans 16 residues. The V end was cut by 5 bases, the J end by 1 base, with 12 bases between. This clonotype was sampled from a woman aged 30 to 39 who had recovered from COVID-19. The chain joins TRBV7-3 to TRBJ2-6; D is uncertain. Input material: PBMCs or T cells enriched from blood (not recorded which). The CDR3 region has the DNA TGTGCCAGCAGCCTAGGATTACCATCTGGGGCCAACGTCCTGACTTTC. It specifies CASSLGLPSGANVLTF.